Detailed here is one T cell receptor beta chain. Its antigen remains unknown. The sample originates from a study of cytomegalovirus exposure and HLA in healthy donors. Method: immunoSEQ multiplex PCR; TCRdb's copy keeps in-frame clones and lacks some. The sample records some 140,000 clones, approximately 84% being singletons. Germline V gene sequence: CDR1 MGHRA, CDR2 YSYEKL. This CDR3 comprises 14 residues. The V and J ends lost 4 bases and 8 bases, in that order; junction bases with no gene match: 5. Study-level results: TCR sequences were mostly rare, though some public TCRs occurred in many donors. The authors listed 150 to 200 TCR beta chains as cytomegalovirus-associated.

The sequenced material came from PBMCs. This sequence joins TRBV4-1 and TRBJ1-4, with 9 bases lining up with TRBD1. This receptor was obtained from a woman in her 30s in good health and CMV-seronegative. The CDR3 bases are TGCGCCAGCAGCCGGGGGACAGGGAGGGAAAAACTGTTTTTT. Protein sequence: CASSRGTGREKLFF.